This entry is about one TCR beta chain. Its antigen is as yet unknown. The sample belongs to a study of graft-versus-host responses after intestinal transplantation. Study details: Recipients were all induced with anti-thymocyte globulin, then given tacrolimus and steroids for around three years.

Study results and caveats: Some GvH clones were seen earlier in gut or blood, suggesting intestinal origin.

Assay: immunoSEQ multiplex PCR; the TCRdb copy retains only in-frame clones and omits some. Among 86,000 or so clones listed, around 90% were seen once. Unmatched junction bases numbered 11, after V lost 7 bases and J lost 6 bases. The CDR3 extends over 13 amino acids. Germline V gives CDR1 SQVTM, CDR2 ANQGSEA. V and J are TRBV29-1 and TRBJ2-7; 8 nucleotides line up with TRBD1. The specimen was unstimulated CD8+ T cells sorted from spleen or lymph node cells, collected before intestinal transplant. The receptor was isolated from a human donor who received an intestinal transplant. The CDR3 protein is CSGSSGQASEQYF. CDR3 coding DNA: TGCAGCGGGTCCTCGGGACAGGCAAGCGAGCAGTACTTC.